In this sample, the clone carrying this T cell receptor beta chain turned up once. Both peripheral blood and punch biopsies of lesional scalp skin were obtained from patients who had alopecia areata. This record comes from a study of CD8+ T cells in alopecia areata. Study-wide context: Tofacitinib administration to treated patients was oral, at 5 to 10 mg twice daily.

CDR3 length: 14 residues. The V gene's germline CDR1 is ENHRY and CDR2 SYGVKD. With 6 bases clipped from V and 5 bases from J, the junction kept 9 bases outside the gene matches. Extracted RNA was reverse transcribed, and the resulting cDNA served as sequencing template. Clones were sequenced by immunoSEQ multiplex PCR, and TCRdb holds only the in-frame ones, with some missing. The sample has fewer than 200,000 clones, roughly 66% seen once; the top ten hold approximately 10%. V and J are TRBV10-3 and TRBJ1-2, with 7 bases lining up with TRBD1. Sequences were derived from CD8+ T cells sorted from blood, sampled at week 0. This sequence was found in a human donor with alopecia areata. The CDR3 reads CAISDGQALYGYTF. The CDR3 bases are TGTGCCATCAGCGACGGACAGGCGTTGTATGGCTACACCTTC.